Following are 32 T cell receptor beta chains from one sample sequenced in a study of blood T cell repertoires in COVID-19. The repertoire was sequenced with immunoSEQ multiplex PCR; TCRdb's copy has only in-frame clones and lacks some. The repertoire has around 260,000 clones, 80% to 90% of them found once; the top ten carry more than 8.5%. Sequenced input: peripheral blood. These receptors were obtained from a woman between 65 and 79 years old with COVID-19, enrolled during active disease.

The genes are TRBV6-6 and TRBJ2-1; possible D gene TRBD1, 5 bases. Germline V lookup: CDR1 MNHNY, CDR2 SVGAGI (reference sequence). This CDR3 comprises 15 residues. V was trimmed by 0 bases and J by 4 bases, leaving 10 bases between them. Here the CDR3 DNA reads TGTGCCAGCAGTTACTCCGAGACAGAATACAATGAGCAGTTCTTC. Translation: CASSYSETEYNEQFF.

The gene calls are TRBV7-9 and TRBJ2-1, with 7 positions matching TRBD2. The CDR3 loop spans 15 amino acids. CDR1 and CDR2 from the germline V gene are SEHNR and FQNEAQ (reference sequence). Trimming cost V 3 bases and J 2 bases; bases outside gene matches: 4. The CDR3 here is CASSFTREPYNEQFF. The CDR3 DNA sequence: TGTGCCAGCAGCTTTACGCGGGAGCCCTACAATGAGCAGTTCTTC.

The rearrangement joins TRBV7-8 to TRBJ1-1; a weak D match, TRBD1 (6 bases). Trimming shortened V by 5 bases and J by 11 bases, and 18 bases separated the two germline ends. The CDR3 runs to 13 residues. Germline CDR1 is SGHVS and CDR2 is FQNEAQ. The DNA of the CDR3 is TGTGCCAGCAGCCAAGGAGGGGGGGCGGGCGCTTTCTTT. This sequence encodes CASSQGGGAGAFF.

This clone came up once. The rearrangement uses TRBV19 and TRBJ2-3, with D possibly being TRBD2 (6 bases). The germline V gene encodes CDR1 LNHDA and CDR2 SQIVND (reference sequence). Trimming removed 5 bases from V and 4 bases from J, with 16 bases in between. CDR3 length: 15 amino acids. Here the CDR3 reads CASSPTPTSSDTQYF. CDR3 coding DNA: TGTGCCAGTAGTCCTACCCCGACTAGTTCAGATACGCAGTATTTT.

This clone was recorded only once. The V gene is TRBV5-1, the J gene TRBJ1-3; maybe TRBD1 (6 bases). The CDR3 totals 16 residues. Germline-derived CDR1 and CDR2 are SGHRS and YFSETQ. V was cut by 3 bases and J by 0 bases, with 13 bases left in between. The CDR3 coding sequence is TGCGCCAGCAGCTCCCAGGGGACCCGCTCTGGAAACACCATATATTTT. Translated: CASSSQGTRSGNTIYF.

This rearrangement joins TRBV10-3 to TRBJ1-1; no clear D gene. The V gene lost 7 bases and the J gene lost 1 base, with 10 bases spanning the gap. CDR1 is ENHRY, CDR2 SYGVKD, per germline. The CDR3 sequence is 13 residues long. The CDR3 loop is CAIMAGKNTEAFF. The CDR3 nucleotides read TGTGCCATCATGGCGGGGAAGAACACTGAAGCTTTCTTT.

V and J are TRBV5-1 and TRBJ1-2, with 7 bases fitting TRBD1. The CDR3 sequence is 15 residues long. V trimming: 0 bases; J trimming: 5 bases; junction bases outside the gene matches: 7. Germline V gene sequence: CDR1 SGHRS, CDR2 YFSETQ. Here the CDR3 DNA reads TGCGCCAGCAGCTTGGGACAGGGTAAGGGGTATGGCTACACCTTC. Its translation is CASSLGQGKGYGYTF.

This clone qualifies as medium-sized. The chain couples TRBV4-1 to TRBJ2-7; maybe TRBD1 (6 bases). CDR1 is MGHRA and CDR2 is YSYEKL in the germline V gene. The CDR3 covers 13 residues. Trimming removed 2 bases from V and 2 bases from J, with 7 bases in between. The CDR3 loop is CASSQTGTYEQYF. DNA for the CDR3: TGCGCCAGCAGCCAAACAGGGACCTACGAGCAGTACTTC.

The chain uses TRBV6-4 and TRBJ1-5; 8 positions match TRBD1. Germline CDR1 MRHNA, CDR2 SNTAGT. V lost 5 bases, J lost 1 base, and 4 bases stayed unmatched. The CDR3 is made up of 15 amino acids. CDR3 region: CASSLDRGSNQPQHF. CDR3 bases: TGTGCCAGCAGTCTCGACAGGGGCAGCAATCAGCCCCAGCATTTT.

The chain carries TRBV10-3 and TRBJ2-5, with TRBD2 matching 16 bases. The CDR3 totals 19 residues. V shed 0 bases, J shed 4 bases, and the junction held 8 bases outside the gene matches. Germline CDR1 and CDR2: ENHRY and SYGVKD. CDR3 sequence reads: CAISESSGLAGGDGETQYF. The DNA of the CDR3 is TGTGCCATCAGTGAGTCGTCGGGACTAGCGGGGGGGGATGGAGAGACCCAGTACTTC.

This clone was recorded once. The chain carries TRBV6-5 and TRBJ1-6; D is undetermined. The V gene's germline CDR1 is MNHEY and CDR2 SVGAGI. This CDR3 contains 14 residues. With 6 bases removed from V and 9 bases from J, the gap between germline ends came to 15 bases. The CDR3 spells CASRTAGEGSPLHF. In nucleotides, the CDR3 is TGTGCCAGCAGGACGGCAGGCGAGGGTTCACCCCTCCACTTT.

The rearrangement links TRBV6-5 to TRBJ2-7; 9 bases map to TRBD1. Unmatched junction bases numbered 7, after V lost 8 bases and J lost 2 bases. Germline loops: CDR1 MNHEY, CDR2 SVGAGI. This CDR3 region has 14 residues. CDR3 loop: CASRTGTGTYEQYF. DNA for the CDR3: TGTGCCAGCCGCACCGGGACAGGGACCTACGAGCAGTACTTC.

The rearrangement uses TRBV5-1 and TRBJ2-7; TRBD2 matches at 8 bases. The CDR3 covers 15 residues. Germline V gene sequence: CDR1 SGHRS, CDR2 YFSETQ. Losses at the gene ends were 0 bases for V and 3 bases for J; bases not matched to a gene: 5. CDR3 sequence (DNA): TGCGCCAGCAGCTTGGCTCCGACTAGCGACTACGAGCAGTACTTC. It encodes CASSLAPTSDYEQYF.

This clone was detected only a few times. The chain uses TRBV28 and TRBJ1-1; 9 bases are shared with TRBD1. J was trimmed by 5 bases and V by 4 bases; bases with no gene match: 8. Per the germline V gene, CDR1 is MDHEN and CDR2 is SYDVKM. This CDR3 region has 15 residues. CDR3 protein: CASSSEGQGETEAFF. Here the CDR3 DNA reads TGTGCCAGCAGTTCAGAGGGACAGGGAGAAACTGAAGCTTTCTTT.

The CDR3 reads CASSYAGGGSYEQYF. In DNA form, the CDR3 reads TGTGCCAGCAGTTACGCGGGGGGAGGCTCCTACGAGCAGTACTTC. The genes are TRBV6-5 and TRBJ2-7, with TRBD2 matching 8 bases. Germline CDR1 MNHEY, CDR2 SVGAGI. The CDR3 sequence is 15 residues long. Germline trimming cut 2 bases from V and 0 bases from J; bases unmatched to any gene: 3.

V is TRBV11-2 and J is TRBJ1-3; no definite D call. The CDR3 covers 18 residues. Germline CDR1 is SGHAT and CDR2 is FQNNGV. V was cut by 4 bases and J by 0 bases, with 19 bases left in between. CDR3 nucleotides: TGTGCCAGCAGCTCATTTCCACCAGCGGAGAGCTCTGGAAACACCATATATTTT. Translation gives CASSSFPPAESSGNTIYF.

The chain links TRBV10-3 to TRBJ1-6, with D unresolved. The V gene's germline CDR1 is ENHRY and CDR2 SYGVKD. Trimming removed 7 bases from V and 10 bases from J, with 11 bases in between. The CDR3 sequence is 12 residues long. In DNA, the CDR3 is TGTGCCATCAAAGAGGGCAGCTCACCCCTCCACTTT. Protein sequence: CAIKEGSSPLHF.

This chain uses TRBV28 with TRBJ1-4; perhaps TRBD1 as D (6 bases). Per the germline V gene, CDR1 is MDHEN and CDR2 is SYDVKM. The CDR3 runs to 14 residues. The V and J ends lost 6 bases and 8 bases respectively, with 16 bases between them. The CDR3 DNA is TGTGCCAGCAGCCAACCCGGACAGACGGAAAAACTGTTTTTT. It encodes CASSQPGQTEKLFF.

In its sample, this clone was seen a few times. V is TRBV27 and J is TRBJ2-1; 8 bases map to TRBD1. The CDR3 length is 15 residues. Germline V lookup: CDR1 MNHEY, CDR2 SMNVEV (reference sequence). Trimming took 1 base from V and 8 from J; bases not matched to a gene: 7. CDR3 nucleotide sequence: TGTGCCAGCAGTTTATTGGCAGGGGGCAGCCATGAGCAGTTCTTC. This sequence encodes CASSLLAGGSHEQFF.

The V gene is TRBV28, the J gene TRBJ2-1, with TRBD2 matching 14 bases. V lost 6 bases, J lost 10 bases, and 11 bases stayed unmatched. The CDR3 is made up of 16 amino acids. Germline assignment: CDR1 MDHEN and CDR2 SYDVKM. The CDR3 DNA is TGTGCCAGCAGAAAACCGGGACTAGCGGGAGTTAGGGAGCAGTTCTTC. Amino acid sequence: CASRKPGLAGVREQFF.

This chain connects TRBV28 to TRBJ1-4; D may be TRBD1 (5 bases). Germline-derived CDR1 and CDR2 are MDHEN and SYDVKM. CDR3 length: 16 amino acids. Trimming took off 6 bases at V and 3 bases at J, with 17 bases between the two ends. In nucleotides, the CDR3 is TGTGCCAGCAGCTTCGATAATGGGGGGTCTAATGAAAAACTGTTTTTT. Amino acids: CASSFDNGGSNEKLFF.

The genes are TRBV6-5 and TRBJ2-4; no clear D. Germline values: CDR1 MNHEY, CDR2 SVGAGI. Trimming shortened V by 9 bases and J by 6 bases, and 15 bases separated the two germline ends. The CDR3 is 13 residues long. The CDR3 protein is CASSKSPRNIQYF. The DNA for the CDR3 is TGTGCCAGTAGCAAAAGTCCAAGAAACATTCAGTACTTC.

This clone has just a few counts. The CDR3 sequence: CASRQISTNYGYTF. CDR3 in DNA: TGCGCCAGCAGACAGATCAGCACCAACTATGGCTACACCTTC. The chain uses TRBV5-1 and TRBJ1-2; unclear D gene. Between the trimmed V and J ends, which lost 5 bases and 2 bases, there was a span of 13 bases. Looked up from germline, CDR1 is SGHRS and CDR2 is YFSETQ. The CDR3 is 14 amino acids.

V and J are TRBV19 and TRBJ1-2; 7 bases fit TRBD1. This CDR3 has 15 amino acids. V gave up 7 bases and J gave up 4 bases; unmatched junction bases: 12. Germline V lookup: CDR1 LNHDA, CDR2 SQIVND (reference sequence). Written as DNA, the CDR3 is TGTGCCAGTACCCCTCCGGGACAGAAGGGCTATGGCTACACCTTC. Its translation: CASTPPGQKGYGYTF.

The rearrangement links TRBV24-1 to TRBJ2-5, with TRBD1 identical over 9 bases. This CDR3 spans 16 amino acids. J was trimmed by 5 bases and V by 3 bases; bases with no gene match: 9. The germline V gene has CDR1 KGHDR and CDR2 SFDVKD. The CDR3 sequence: CATSDPVTGGKETQYF. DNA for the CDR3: TGTGCCACCAGTGATCCCGTTACAGGGGGCAAGGAGACCCAGTACTTC.

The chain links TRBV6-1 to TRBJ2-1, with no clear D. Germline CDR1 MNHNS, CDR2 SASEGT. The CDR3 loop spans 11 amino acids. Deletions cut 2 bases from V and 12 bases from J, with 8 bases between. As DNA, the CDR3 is TGTGCCAGCAGTGAAAGAGGCTGGCAGTTCTTC. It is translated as CASSERGWQFF.

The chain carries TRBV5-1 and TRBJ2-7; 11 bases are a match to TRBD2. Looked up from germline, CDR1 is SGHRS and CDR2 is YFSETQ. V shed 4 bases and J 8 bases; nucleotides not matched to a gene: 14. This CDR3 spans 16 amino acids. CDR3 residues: CASSPVRLAGINQQYF. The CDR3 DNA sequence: TGCGCCAGCAGCCCCGTCCGACTAGCGGGAATTAACCAGCAGTACTTC.

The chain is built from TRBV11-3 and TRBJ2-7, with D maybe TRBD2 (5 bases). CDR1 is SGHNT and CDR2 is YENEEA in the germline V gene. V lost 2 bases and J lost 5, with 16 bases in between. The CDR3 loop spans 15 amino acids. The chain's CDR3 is CASSLMAGFFHEQYF. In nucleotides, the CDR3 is TGTGCCAGCAGCTTAATGGCGGGCTTCTTCCACGAGCAGTACTTC.

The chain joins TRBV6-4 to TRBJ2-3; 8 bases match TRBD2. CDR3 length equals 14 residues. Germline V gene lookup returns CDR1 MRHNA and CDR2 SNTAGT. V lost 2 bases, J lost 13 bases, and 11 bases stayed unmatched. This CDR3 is CASSDPGLGGSEYF. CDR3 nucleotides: TGTGCCAGCAGTGACCCGGGACTAGGAGGTAGTGAGTATTTT.

The CDR3 is CASSPGQGLEQYF. Here the CDR3 DNA reads TGTGCCAGCAGTCCGGGACAGGGCCTCGAGCAGTACTTC. The chain combines TRBV12-3 or TRBV12-4 with TRBJ2-7; 9 nucleotides match TRBD1. CDR3 length equals 13 residues. V dropped 5 bases and J dropped 6; count of bases not matched to a gene: 5.

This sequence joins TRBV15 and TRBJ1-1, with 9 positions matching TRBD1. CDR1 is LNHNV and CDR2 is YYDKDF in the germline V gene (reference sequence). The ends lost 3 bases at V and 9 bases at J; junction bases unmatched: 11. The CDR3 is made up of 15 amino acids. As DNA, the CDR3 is TGTGCCACCAGCAGGGAGGGACAGGGAGACCCGAAAGCTTTCTTT. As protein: CATSREGQGDPKAFF.

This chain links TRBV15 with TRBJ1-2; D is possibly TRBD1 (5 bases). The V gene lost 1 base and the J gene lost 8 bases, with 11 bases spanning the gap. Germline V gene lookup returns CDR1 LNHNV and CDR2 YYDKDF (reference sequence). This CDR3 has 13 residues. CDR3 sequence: CATSRGEGYGYTF. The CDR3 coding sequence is TGTGCCACCAGCAGAGGGGAGGGGTACGGCTACACCTTC. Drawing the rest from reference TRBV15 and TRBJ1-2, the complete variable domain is DAMVIQNPRYQVTQFGKPVTLSCSQTLNHNVMYWYQQKSSQAPKLLFHYYDKDFNNEADTPDNFQSRRPNTSFCFLDIRSPGLGDTAMYLCATSRGEGYGYTFGSGTRLTVV.